The 30 T cell receptor beta chains reported below all come from one sample, sequenced in a study of blood T cell repertoires in COVID-19. TCRdb keeps only in-frame clones here, not all; method: immunoSEQ multiplex PCR. Among approximately 170,000 clones listed, roughly 84% were seen once. Sequencing was carried out using PBMCs or T cells enriched from blood (not recorded which). The source is a woman aged 45 to 65 who had recovered from COVID-19.

Only a few counts were recorded for this clone. The chain joins TRBV14 to TRBJ2-1; D possibly corresponds to TRBD1 (5 bases). CDR3 size: 15 residues. Germline V gives CDR1 SGHDN, CDR2 FVKESK. The germline V and J ends were trimmed by 2 bases and 4 bases, with 12 bases remaining between them. The CDR3 coding sequence is TGTGCCAGCAGCCAACAGGGTTTAGGGTACAATGAGCAGTTCTTC. Encoded protein: CASSQQGLGYNEQFF. Combining the CDR3 with reference TRBV14 and TRBJ2-1 gives the whole variable domain EAGVTQFPSHSVIEKGQTVTLRCDPISGHDNLYWYRRVMGKEIKFLLHFVKESKQDESGMPNNRFLAERTGGTYSTLKVQPAELEDSGVYFCASSQQGLGYNEQFFGPGTRLTVL.

The V and J genes are TRBV19 and TRBJ1-2; TRBD1 matches at 8 bases. The CDR3 sequence is 17 residues long. V lost 3 bases and J lost 8; bases outside the gene matches: 17. Germline CDR1 and CDR2: LNHDA and SQIVND (reference sequence). CDR3 sequence reads: CASSIGGQAKALGGYTF. CDR3 DNA: TGTGCCAGTAGTATTGGGGGACAGGCGAAGGCTCTGGGAGGCTACACCTTC.

V usage is TRBV5-1 and J usage is TRBJ1-5; 9 bases align to TRBD1. V dropped 4 bases and J dropped 6; count of bases not matched to a gene: 5. CDR1 is SGHRS, CDR2 YFSETQ, per germline. The CDR3 covers 14 residues. The CDR3 is CASSQGQGSQPQHF. Here the CDR3 DNA reads TGCGCCAGCAGCCAGGGACAGGGAAGTCAGCCCCAGCATTTT.

The chain employs TRBV2 and TRBJ2-7, with D hard to call. Germline-derived CDR1 and CDR2 are SNHLY and FYNNEI. V was cut by 4 bases and J by 6 bases, with 7 bases left in between. The CDR3 spans 11 residues. CDR3 sequence: CASSARSEQYF. CDR3 coding DNA: TGTGCCAGCAGTGCTAGATCCGAGCAGTACTTC.

The chain combines TRBV4-1 with TRBJ1-1; perhaps TRBD1 as D (5 bases). This CDR3 spans 16 amino acids. Germline V gene sequence: CDR1 MGHRA, CDR2 YSYEKL. The V gene lost 1 base and the J gene lost 1 base, with 13 bases spanning the gap. Written as DNA, the CDR3 is TGCGCCAGCAGCCAAGTGGGGCAGGGAAGGAACACTGAAGCTTTCTTT. Its translation: CASSQVGQGRNTEAFF.

The J gene is TRBJ2-7, the V gene TRBV6-5; 7 bases align to TRBD1. The CDR3 is made up of 15 amino acids. In germline, CDR1 is MNHEY, CDR2 SVGAGI. Trimming removed 0 bases from V and 4 bases from J; junction bases left unmatched: 6. CDR3 protein: CASSYSGDRAYEQYF. In DNA form, the CDR3 reads TGTGCCAGCAGTTACTCAGGAGACAGGGCGTACGAGCAGTACTTC.

The chain has TRBV2 and TRBJ1-2; no definite D call. The germline V and J ends were trimmed by 3 bases and 4 bases, with 12 bases remaining between them. CDR3 length equals 14 residues. Germline V lookup: CDR1 SNHLY, CDR2 FYNNEI. DNA of the CDR3: TGTGCCAGCAGTGAGGGTCCTGACTTCTATGGCTACACCTTC. It encodes CASSEGPDFYGYTF.

V usage is TRBV19 and J usage is TRBJ1-1; D is uncertain. Germline CDR1 reads LNHDA; CDR2 reads SQIVND (reference sequence). The CDR3 totals 15 residues. The germline V and J ends were trimmed by 5 bases and 8 bases, with 21 bases remaining between them. The DNA for the CDR3 is TGTGCCAGTAGTCGGGAGGGCGGAGGCCCTGGAGAAGCTTTCTTT. As protein: CASSREGGGPGEAFF.

At least ten counts were recorded for this clone. The gene calls are TRBV5-1 and TRBJ2-1; 9 positions agree with TRBD2. The germline V gene encodes CDR1 SGHRS and CDR2 YFSETQ. The CDR3 runs 16 residues. V shed 2 bases and J 8 bases; nucleotides not matched to a gene: 11. CDR3 sequence: CASSFTGGGAVDEQFF. For the CDR3, the DNA is TGCGCCAGCAGCTTTACAGGCGGGGGGGCTGTCGATGAGCAGTTCTTC.

The gene calls are TRBV7-2 and TRBJ1-2; possibly TRBD1 for D (5 bases). Germline CDR1 reads SGHTA; CDR2 reads FQGNSA. The CDR3 is 15 amino acids. V gave up 0 bases and J gave up 0 bases, with 8 bases separating them. CDR3 amino acids: CASSLAREANYGYTF. Here the CDR3 DNA reads TGTGCCAGCAGCTTAGCCAGGGAGGCTAACTATGGCTACACCTTC. The whole variable domain, remainder taken from reference TRBV7-2 and TRBJ1-2, is GAGVSQSPSNKVTEKGKDVELRCDPISGHTALYWYRQSLGQGLEFLIYFQGNSAPDKSGLPSDRFSAERTGGSVSTLTIQRTQQEDSAVYLCASSLAREANYGYTFGSGTRLTVV.

On this clone: A junction boundary mismatches the germline segment, possibly from a read error. This chain uses TRBV7-7 with TRBJ2-3; D uncertain. The CDR3 covers 15 residues. Germline V gene sequence: CDR1 SSHAT, CDR2 FNYEAQ (reference sequence). For the CDR3, the DNA is TGTGCTAGCAGCTTAGGTGCAGGCTACACAGATACGCAGTATTTT. Translating it yields CASSLGAGYTDTQYF.

This clone was detected only once. The chain combines TRBV4-2 with TRBJ2-7; D may be TRBD1 (7 bases). The CDR3 consists of 16 residues. The V end was cut by 1 base, the J end by 0 bases, with 13 bases between. The germline CDR1 and CDR2 sequences are LGHNA and YNFKEQ. The CDR3 nucleotides are TGTGCCAGCAGCCAAGGGAGGGGGCCTAGCTCCTACGAGCAGTACTTC. Amino acid sequence: CASSQGRGPSSYEQYF.

This chain connects TRBV11-2 to TRBJ1-2; 12 positions match TRBD1. The CDR3 is made up of 15 amino acids. Germline assignment: CDR1 SGHAT and CDR2 FQNNGV. Trimming at V came to 3 bases and at J to 4 bases, leaving 3 bases not matched to a gene. The CDR3 region is CASSLGQGAGYGYTF. CDR3 coding DNA: TGTGCCAGCAGCTTGGGACAGGGGGCAGGCTATGGCTACACCTTC.

The chain recombines TRBV28 with TRBJ2-1; D not certain. Trimming cost V 5 bases and J 2 bases, with 16 bases left between them. There are 16 residues in the CDR3. Germline CDR1 MDHEN, CDR2 SYDVKM. CDR3 DNA: TGTGCCAGCAGTCCCGGAGTAGTCAGCCCCTACAATGAGCAGTTCTTC. It encodes CASSPGVVSPYNEQFF. The whole variable domain, filled in from reference TRBV28 and TRBJ2-1, reads DVKVTQSSRYLVKRTGEKVFLECVQDMDHENMFWYRQDPGLGLRLIYFSYDVKMKEKGDIPEGYSVSREKKERFSLILESASTNQTSMYLCASSPGVVSPYNEQFFGPGTRLTVL.

V and J are TRBV18 and TRBJ2-1, with D hard to call. The CDR3 covers 13 residues. With 2 bases removed from V and 3 bases from J, the gap between germline ends came to 5 bases. Germline-derived CDR1 and CDR2 are KGHSH and LQKENI. As DNA, the CDR3 is TGTGCCAGCTCACCAACAGTCTACAATGAGCAGTTCTTC. Amino acid sequence: CASSPTVYNEQFF.

The sample holds one count of this clone. V is TRBV7-2 and J is TRBJ1-5; D is undetermined. CDR1 is SGHTA and CDR2 is FQGNSA in the germline V gene. V was pared by 3 bases and J by 0 bases, with 9 bases between. This CDR3 spans 15 amino acids. CDR3 coding DNA: TGTGCCAGCAGCTTGTCCCAACTTAGCAATCAGCCCCAGCATTTT. It encodes CASSLSQLSNQPQHF.

V usage is TRBV4-3 and J usage is TRBJ2-7; D gene ambiguous. The CDR3 runs 13 residues. V was clipped by 5 bases and J by 1 base, with 9 bases between them. Germline CDR1 is LGHNA and CDR2 is YSLEER. The CDR3 is CASSTTPSYEQYF. For the CDR3, the DNA is TGCGCCAGCAGCACTACCCCTTCCTACGAGCAGTACTTC.

This rearrangement joins TRBV19 to TRBJ2-1; D not resolved. Between the trimmed V and J ends, which lost 4 bases and 6 bases, there was a span of 4 bases. The CDR3 runs to 11 residues. CDR1 and CDR2 from the germline V gene are LNHDA and SQIVND (reference sequence). Here the CDR3 DNA reads TGTGCCAGTAGTACCCGCAATGAGCAGTTCTTC. This translates into CASSTRNEQFF. Variable domain in full (rest from reference TRBV19 and TRBJ2-1): DGGITQSPKYLFRKEGQNVTLSCEQNLNHDAMYWYRQDPGQGLRLIYYSQIVNDFQKGDIAEGYSVSREKKESFPLTVTSAQKNPTAFYLCASSTRNEQFFGPGTRLTVL.

The V gene is TRBV27, the J gene TRBJ1-6; 9 nucleotides align to TRBD1. Looked up from germline, CDR1 is MNHEY and CDR2 is SMNVEV (reference sequence). J lost 7 bases, V lost 3 bases, and 7 bases had no gene match. The CDR3 totals 16 residues. The CDR3 nucleotides are TGTGCCAGCAGTTTGCTCGGACAGGGGCGCAATTCACCCCTCCACTTT. It codes for CASSLLGQGRNSPLHF.

The chain combines TRBV19 with TRBJ1-5; 7 nucleotides line up with TRBD1. V dropped 4 bases and J dropped 5; count of bases not matched to a gene: 14. There are 17 residues in the CDR3. CDR1 is LNHDA and CDR2 is SQIVND in the germline V gene (reference sequence). This CDR3 is CASSNPPGDSFYQPQHF. The CDR3 nucleotides read TGTGCCAGTAGTAACCCTCCCGGGGACAGTTTCTATCAGCCCCAGCATTTT.

V usage is TRBV19 and J usage is TRBJ1-2; a possible D gene is TRBD1 (5 bases). V lost 7 bases to trimming and J lost 3 bases, with 18 bases between them. This CDR3 is 15 amino acids long. In germline, CDR1 is LNHDA, CDR2 SQIVND (reference sequence). As DNA, the CDR3 is TGTGCCAGTAAGGCTCCCAGCCAGGGTGACTATGGCTACACCTTC. This translates into CASKAPSQGDYGYTF.

The chain is built from TRBV5-1 and TRBJ2-1; 12 bases agree with TRBD2. V lost 0 bases and J lost 7; bases outside the gene matches: 2. CDR1 SGHRS and CDR2 YFSETQ come from the germline V gene. The CDR3 is made up of 15 amino acids. The CDR3, as DNA: TGCGCCAGCAGCTTGGCCGGGACTAGCGGGAATGAGCAGTTCTTC. Translated, it gives CASSLAGTSGNEQFF.

The rearrangement joins TRBV7-8 to TRBJ1-1; tentative D call: TRBD1 (5 bases). Trimming pared 5 bases from V and 5 bases from J, leaving 15 bases between. Germline assignment: CDR1 SGHVS and CDR2 FQNEAQ. The length of the CDR3 is 14 residues. The CDR3 loop reads CASSHRPEGTEAFF. DNA of the CDR3: TGTGCCAGCAGCCACCGCCCGGAGGGGACTGAAGCTTTCTTT.

The rearrangement links TRBV12-3 or TRBV12-4 to TRBJ1-2, with 8 nucleotides matching TRBD1. The V segment lost 5 bases and the J segment 4 bases; nucleotides outside the gene matches: 3. The CDR3 sequence is 13 residues long. The DNA for the CDR3 is TGTGCCAGCAGTCCCGACAGGGGCTATGGCTACACCTTC. This codes for CASSPDRGYGYTF.

This clone has more than one count but fewer than ten. The gene calls are TRBV5-4 and TRBJ2-4, with D unclear. Per the germline V gene, CDR1 is SGHNT and CDR2 is YYREEE (reference sequence). This CDR3 has 14 residues. Trimming cost V 4 bases and J 2 bases, with 10 bases left between them. The CDR3 is CASSPENPKNIQYF. The DNA for the CDR3 is TGTGCCAGCAGCCCGGAGAACCCCAAAAACATTCAGTACTTC.

The V and J genes are TRBV27 and TRBJ2-5; a possible D gene is TRBD2 (5 bases). Germline V gives CDR1 MNHEY, CDR2 SMNVEV (reference sequence). The CDR3 loop spans 11 amino acids. Trimming removed 8 bases from V and 2 bases from J, with 6 bases in between. The CDR3, as DNA: TGTGCCAGCCGGGGACAAGAGACCCAGTACTTC. Its protein is CASRGQETQYF.

This clone appeared a single time. V usage is TRBV10-2 and J usage is TRBJ2-1; 7 bases map to TRBD1. Trimming cost V 3 bases and J 2 bases; bases outside gene matches: 7. The CDR3 totals 16 residues. CDR1 is WSHSY and CDR2 is SAAADI in the germline V gene. In nucleotides, the CDR3 is TGCGCCAGCAGTGAAAGGCACAGGGGAACCTACAATGAGCAGTTCTTC. It translates to CASSERHRGTYNEQFF.

The rearrangement uses TRBV6-5 and TRBJ1-5; unclear D gene. Germline values: CDR1 MNHEY, CDR2 SVGAGI. The CDR3 has 14 amino acids. Trimming shortened V by 6 bases and J by 4 bases, and 13 bases separated the two germline ends. The CDR3 bases are TGTGCCAGCAGGACGACGGGTATTAATCAGCCCCAGCATTTT. Translation gives CASRTTGINQPQHF.

The chain has TRBV27 and TRBJ2-1, with D unresolved. There are 10 residues in the CDR3. The V gene's germline CDR1 is MNHEY and CDR2 SMNVEV (reference sequence). Trimming removed 9 bases from V and 10 bases from J, with 10 bases in between. DNA of the CDR3: TGTGCCAGTTCCTGGCCGGAGCAGTTCTTC. It specifies CASSWPEQFF.

This clone was observed a single time. The V gene is TRBV28, the J gene TRBJ1-4, with D unresolved. Germline values: CDR1 MDHEN, CDR2 SYDVKM. The CDR3 sequence is 14 residues long. The V end was cut by 7 bases, the J end by 8 bases, with 17 bases between. As DNA, the CDR3 is TGTGCCAGCACTAGCGGATTAATGTTCGAAAAACTGTTTTTT. Residues: CASTSGLMFEKLFF.